Below are 20 T cell receptor beta chains sequenced from a single sample in a study of T-cell memory formation after mild COVID-19. TCRdb reprocessed the 5' RACE reads with MiXCR, giving one entry per CDR3 protein. Here the sample spans 400,000 or so distinct CDR3 sequences, 15% to 20% being singletons. Material for sequencing was PBMCs or a T cell subset sorted from them (not recorded which). The receptors here all came from an adult woman who had mild COVID-19 (a few samples of this study predate the infection). Cell type and time point are not known.

The chain combines TRBV30 with TRBJ2-7; D may correspond to TRBD1 or TRBD2 (6 bases each). Between the trimmed V and J ends, which lost 0 bases and 0 bases, there was a span of 12 bases. The CDR3 sequence is 15 residues long. Germline values: CDR1 GTSNPN, CDR2 SVGIG (reference sequence). CDR3 protein: CAWSVGGTSSYEQYF. DNA of the CDR3: TGTGCCTGGAGTGTAGGGGGGACGAGCTCCTACGAGCAGTACTTC.

The chain couples TRBV7-6 to TRBJ2-7; D gene ambiguous. CDR3 size: 13 residues. The germline gives CDR1 SGHVS, CDR2 FNYEAQ. The V gene lost 1 base and the J gene lost 5 bases, with 9 bases spanning the gap. CDR3: CASSLEVLDEQYF. CDR3 nucleotides: TGTGCCAGCAGCTTAGAGGTTCTGGACGAGCAGTACTTC.

The chain recombines TRBV4-1 with TRBJ1-5; 8 bases map to TRBD1. The V segment lost 4 bases and the J segment 5 bases; nucleotides outside the gene matches: 7. Germline V lookup: CDR1 MGHRA, CDR2 YSYEKL. The CDR3 runs to 15 residues. CDR3 in amino acids: CASSLGQGEDQPQHF. CDR3 sequence (DNA): TGCGCCAGCAGCCTCGGACAGGGTGAGGATCAGCCCCAGCATTTT.

This clonotype was counted only a few times. The CDR3 sequence is CASSLRVQTPGKGANVLTF. CDR3 in DNA: TGTGCCAGCAGCTTAAGGGTTCAGACCCCAGGGAAGGGCGCCAACGTCCTGACTTTC. The chain couples TRBV7-8 to TRBJ2-6; D perhaps matches TRBD1 (5 bases). The germline gives CDR1 SGHVS, CDR2 FQNEAQ. This CDR3 is 19 amino acids long. V was trimmed by 2 bases and J by 7 bases, leaving 24 bases between them.

This clonotype was counted at least ten times. The rearrangement joins TRBV7-7 to TRBJ2-7; unclear D gene. Deletions cut 2 bases from V and 3 bases from J, with 8 bases between. The CDR3 sequence is 13 residues long. The germline V gene has CDR1 SSHAT and CDR2 FNYEAQ (reference sequence). CDR3 sequence (DNA): TGTGCCAGCAGCTTAAACCCACGCTACGAGCAGTACTTC. Protein product: CASSLNPRYEQYF.

The chain has TRBV6-5 and TRBJ1-2; D is ambiguous. The CDR3 is 15 amino acids. Trimming shortened V by 2 bases and J by 2 bases, and 12 bases separated the two germline ends. Germline assignment: CDR1 MNHEY and CDR2 SVGAGI. This CDR3 reads CASSYTNSRNYGYTF. The CDR3 DNA sequence: TGTGCCAGCAGTTACACCAACTCAAGGAACTATGGCTACACCTTC.

As DNA, the CDR3 is TGCTCCATTCGGACAGGGGGCACTGAAGCTTTCTTT. This gives the protein CSIRTGGTEAFF. This chain links TRBV20-1 with TRBJ1-1; 10 nucleotides agree with TRBD1. The CDR3 is 12 residues long. Germline V gene sequence: CDR1 DFQATT, CDR2 SNEGSKA (reference sequence).

The chain has TRBV10-3 and TRBJ2-7, with 8 bases lining up with TRBD2. Per the germline V gene, CDR1 is ENHRY and CDR2 is SYGVKD. The CDR3 totals 14 residues. The trim removed 6 bases at V and 4 bases at J, leaving 8 bases unmatched. The chain's CDR3 is CAIRDGLAGYEQYF. The CDR3 bases are TGTGCCATCAGGGATGGACTAGCAGGATACGAGCAGTACTTC.

The chain uses TRBV3-1 and TRBJ1-4; tentatively, D is TRBD1 (5 bases). Germline-derived CDR1 and CDR2 are LGHDT and YNNKEL (reference sequence). V was pared by 7 bases and J by 7 bases, with 10 bases between. The CDR3 consists of 12 residues. CDR3 DNA sequence: TGTGCCAGCAACTCTAGGGGTGAAAAACTGTTTTTT. Translating gives CASNSRGEKLFF.

The CDR3 protein is CASSLAGARNTEAFF. In DNA, the CDR3 is TGTGCCAGCAGCTTGGCGGGGGCGAGGAACACTGAAGCTTTCTTT. V usage is TRBV5-4 and J usage is TRBJ1-1; D is possibly TRBD1 (6 bases). With 0 bases removed from V and 1 base from J, the gap between germline ends came to 10 bases. Germline V lookup: CDR1 SGHNT, CDR2 YYREEE (reference sequence). The CDR3 spans 15 residues.

The rearrangement links TRBV9 to TRBJ2-3; D may correspond to TRBD1 or TRBD2 (6 bases each). V lost 4 bases, J lost 6 bases, and 24 bases lay in between. Germline loops: CDR1 SGDLS, CDR2 YYNGEE. The CDR3 totals 17 residues. CDR3 coding DNA: TGTGCCAGCAGCAAATCCCCAAGCGCGGGACAACAGGATACGCAGTATTTT. Translating it yields CASSKSPSAGQQDTQYF.

The genes are TRBV4-3 and TRBJ1-3, with D possibly being TRBD1 (6 bases). The CDR3 runs to 16 residues. The V gene lost 4 bases and the J gene lost 4 bases, with 17 bases spanning the gap. Germline-derived CDR1 and CDR2 are LGHNA and YSLEER. The CDR3 loop is CASSPTGFLTGNTIYF. CDR3 DNA: TGCGCCAGCAGCCCCACAGGGTTTTTGACCGGAAACACCATATATTTT.

In its sample, this clonotype was seen a few times. V usage is TRBV9 and J usage is TRBJ2-1; D possibly uses TRBD1 or TRBD2 (6 bases each). Trimming removed 4 bases from V and 9 bases from J, with 23 bases in between. There are 16 residues in the CDR3. Germline-derived CDR1 and CDR2 are SGDLS and YYNGEE. The CDR3 here is CASSPEGGGRGREQFF. The CDR3 DNA reads TGTGCCAGCAGCCCCGAGGGGGGCGGGCGCGGTCGTGAGCAGTTCTTC.

The rearrangement uses TRBV28 and TRBJ2-7; TRBD2 might be the D (5 bases). Germline V gene sequence: CDR1 MDHEN, CDR2 SYDVKM. V was trimmed by 6 bases and J by 4 bases, leaving 19 bases between them. The CDR3 totals 15 residues. CDR3 amino acids: CASSLQEGWGYEQYF. The CDR3 bases are TGTGCCAGCAGCCTCCAAGAGGGATGGGGTTACGAGCAGTACTTC.

The chain employs TRBV7-2 and TRBJ2-1; maybe TRBD2 (6 bases). The CDR3 length is 15 residues. From germline, CDR1 is SGHTA and CDR2 FQGNSA. Deletions cut 1 base from V and 5 bases from J, with 12 bases between. This CDR3 reads CASSLEGGPHNEQFF. CDR3 sequence (DNA): TGTGCCAGCAGCTTAGAGGGAGGCCCTCACAATGAGCAGTTCTTC.

This chain uses TRBV14 with TRBJ1-1, with 7 bases identical to TRBD1. V trimming: 0 bases; J trimming: 1 base; junction bases outside the gene matches: 11. Looked up from germline, CDR1 is SGHDN and CDR2 is FVKESK. The CDR3 is 18 amino acids. The CDR3 region has the DNA TGTGCCAGCAGCCAAGATCGAGGGACAGAGCTATCGAACACTGAAGCTTTCTTT. As protein: CASSQDRGTELSNTEAFF.

The chain combines TRBV4-1 with TRBJ1-3, with D possibly matching TRBD1 (5 bases). The CDR3 has 14 amino acids. Germline V gene lookup returns CDR1 MGHRA and CDR2 YSYEKL. V was clipped by 1 base and J by 2 bases, with 6 bases between them. CDR3 sequence reads: CASSQVRAGNTIYF. The CDR3 DNA reads as TGCGCCAGCAGCCAAGTCAGGGCTGGAAACACCATATATTTT.

A single count supports this clonotype. This chain connects TRBV12-3 or TRBV12-4 to TRBJ2-7; TRBD1 is a possible D gene (5 bases). With 2 bases removed from V and 2 bases from J, the gap between germline ends came to 13 bases. The CDR3 contains 15 residues. This chain's CDR3 is CASSLILGPAYEQYF. Here the CDR3 DNA reads TGTGCCAGCAGTTTAATCCTGGGGCCAGCCTACGAGCAGTACTTC.

This clonotype was detected only a few times. This rearrangement joins TRBV7-2 to TRBJ2-1; no firm D call. This CDR3 is 13 amino acids long. V dropped 1 base and J dropped 13 bases, with 14 bases sitting between them. The V gene's germline CDR1 is SGHTA and CDR2 FQGNSA. The CDR3 DNA follows: TGTGCCAGCAGCTTAGACCCGACGTATAAACAGTTCTTC. The encoded protein is CASSLDPTYKQFF.

This rearrangement joins TRBV20-1 to TRBJ1-1; 7 bases align to TRBD1. CDR3 length: 15 amino acids. After removal of 0 bases from V and 5 bases from J, the junction contained 9 bases not matched to a gene. The V gene's germline CDR1 is DFQATT and CDR2 SNEGSKA (reference sequence). CDR3 amino acids: CSARDSGTVKTEAFF. CDR3 nucleotides: TGCAGTGCTAGAGATTCCGGGACAGTTAAAACTGAAGCTTTCTTT.